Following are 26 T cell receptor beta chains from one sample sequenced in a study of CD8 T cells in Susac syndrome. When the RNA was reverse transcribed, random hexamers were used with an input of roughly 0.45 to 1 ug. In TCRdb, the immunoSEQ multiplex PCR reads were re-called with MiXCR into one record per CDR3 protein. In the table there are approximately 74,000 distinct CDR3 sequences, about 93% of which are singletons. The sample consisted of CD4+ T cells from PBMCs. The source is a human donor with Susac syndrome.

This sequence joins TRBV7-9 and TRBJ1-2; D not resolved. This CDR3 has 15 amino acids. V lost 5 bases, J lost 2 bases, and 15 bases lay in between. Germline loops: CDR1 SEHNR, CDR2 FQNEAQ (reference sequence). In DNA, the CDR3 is TGTGCCAGCAGCCCAAATGTGGCCGAAAACTATGGCTACACCTTC. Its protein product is CASSPNVAENYGYTF.

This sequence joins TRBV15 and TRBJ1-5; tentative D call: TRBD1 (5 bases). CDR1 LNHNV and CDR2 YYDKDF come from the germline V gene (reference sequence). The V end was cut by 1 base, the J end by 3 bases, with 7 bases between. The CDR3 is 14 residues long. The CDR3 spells CATSRGGDNQPQHF. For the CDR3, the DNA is TGTGCCACCAGCAGAGGAGGGGACAATCAGCCCCAGCATTTT.

For the CDR3, the DNA is TGTGCCAGCAGCTCGGACAGGGGAGAGACCCAGTACTTC. It is translated as CASSSDRGETQYF. The chain is built from TRBV7-2 and TRBJ2-5, with TRBD1 matching over 9 bases. V was pared by 4 bases and J by 4 bases, with 1 base of the junction left unmatched. The length of the CDR3 is 13 residues. Germline V gene data show CDR1 as SGHTA and CDR2 as FQGNSA.

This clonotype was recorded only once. The CDR3 DNA reads as TGTGCCAGCAGTTTATTTGACTATGGCTACACCTTC. Its protein is CASSLFDYGYTF. V usage is TRBV28 and J usage is TRBJ1-2; no clear D gene. Germline V gene data show CDR1 as MDHEN and CDR2 as SYDVKM. The CDR3 is 12 residues long. V shed 1 base and J shed 3 bases, with 3 bases lying between them.

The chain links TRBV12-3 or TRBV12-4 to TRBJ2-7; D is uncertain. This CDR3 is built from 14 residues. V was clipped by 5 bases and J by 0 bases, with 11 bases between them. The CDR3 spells CASSLRESSYEQYF. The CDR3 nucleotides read TGTGCCAGCAGTCTACGAGAGAGCTCCTACGAGCAGTACTTC.

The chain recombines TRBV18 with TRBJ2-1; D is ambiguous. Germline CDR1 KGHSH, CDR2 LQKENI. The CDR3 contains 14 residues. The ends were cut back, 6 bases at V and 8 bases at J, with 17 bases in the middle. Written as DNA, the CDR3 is TGTGCCAGCTCCCCCACACTTTCGGACCATGAGCAGTTCTTC. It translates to CASSPTLSDHEQFF.

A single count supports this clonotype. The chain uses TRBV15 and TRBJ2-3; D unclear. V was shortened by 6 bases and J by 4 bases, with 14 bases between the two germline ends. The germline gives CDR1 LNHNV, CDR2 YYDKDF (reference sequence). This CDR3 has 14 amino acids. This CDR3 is CATSRVQSADTQYF. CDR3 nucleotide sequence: TGTGCCACCAGTAGGGTCCAAAGCGCAGATACGCAGTATTTT.

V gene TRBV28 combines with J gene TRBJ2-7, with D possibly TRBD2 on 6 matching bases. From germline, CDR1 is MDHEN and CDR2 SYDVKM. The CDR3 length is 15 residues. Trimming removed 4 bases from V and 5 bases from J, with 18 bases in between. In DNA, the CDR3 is TGTGCCAGCAGTTCGCGTGCCGGGAGAATCCACGAGCAGTACTTC. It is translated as CASSSRAGRIHEQYF.

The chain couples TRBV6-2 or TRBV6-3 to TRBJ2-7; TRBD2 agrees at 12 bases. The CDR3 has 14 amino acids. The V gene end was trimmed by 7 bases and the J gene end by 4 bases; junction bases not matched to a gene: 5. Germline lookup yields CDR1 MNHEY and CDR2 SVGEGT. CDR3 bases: TGTGCCAGCACCCGACTAGCGGGAGTGTACGAGCAGTACTTC. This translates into CASTRLAGVYEQYF.

In DNA form, the CDR3 reads TGTGCCAGCAGCCGCCACCAGGGCGAGCAGTACTTC. Protein sequence: CASSRHQGEQYF. The chain uses TRBV7-9 and TRBJ2-7, with a tentative D call TRBD1 (5 bases). Trimming removed 5 bases from V and 6 bases from J, with 11 bases in between. Germline V CDR1 and CDR2: SEHNR, FQNEAQ (reference sequence). The CDR3 is 12 amino acids.

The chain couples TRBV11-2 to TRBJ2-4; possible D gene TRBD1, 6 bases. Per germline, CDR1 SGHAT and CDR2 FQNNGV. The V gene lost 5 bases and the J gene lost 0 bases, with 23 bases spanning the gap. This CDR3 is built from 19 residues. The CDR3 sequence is CASSLDPYRDQKAKNIQYF. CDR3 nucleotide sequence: TGTGCCAGCAGCCTGGACCCTTACAGGGACCAAAAAGCCAAAAACATTCAGTACTTC.

For the CDR3, the DNA is TGTGCCAGCAGTTTAGGGGGTCAGAGCAATCAGCCCCAGCATTTT. Translating it yields CASSLGGQSNQPQHF. The chain carries TRBV12-3 or TRBV12-4 and TRBJ1-5, with D hard to call. The CDR3 is 15 amino acids. V was cut by 1 base and J by 1 base, with 8 bases left in between.

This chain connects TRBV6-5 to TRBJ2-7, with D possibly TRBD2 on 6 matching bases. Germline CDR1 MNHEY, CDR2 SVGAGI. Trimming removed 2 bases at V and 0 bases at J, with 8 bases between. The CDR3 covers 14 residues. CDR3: CASSYNGGSYEQYF. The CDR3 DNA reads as TGTGCCAGCAGTTACAACGGGGGCTCCTACGAGCAGTACTTC.

The CDR3 DNA reads as TGTGCCAGCAGTTTTATCGGCGGCCTAGCGGGAGCAACAGATACGCAGTATTTT. Translated, it gives CASSFIGGLAGATDTQYF. The rearrangement joins TRBV28 to TRBJ2-3; TRBD2 matches 10 bases. Germline CDR1 is MDHEN and CDR2 is SYDVKM. CDR3 size: 18 residues. The junction had 12 bases not matched to a gene; V was cut back by 3 bases and J by 3 bases.

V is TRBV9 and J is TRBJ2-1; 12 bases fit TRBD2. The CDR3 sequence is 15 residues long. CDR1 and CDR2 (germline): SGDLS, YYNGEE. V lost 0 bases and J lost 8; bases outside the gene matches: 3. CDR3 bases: TGTGCCAGCAGCGTAGAACTAGCGGGGGGCGATGAGCAGTTCTTC. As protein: CASSVELAGGDEQFF.

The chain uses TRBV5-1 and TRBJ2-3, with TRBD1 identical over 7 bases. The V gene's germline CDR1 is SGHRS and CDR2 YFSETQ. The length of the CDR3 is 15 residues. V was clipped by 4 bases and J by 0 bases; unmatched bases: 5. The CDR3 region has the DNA TGCGCCAGCAGCCACCGACAGGGCAGCACAGATACGCAGTATTTT. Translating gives CASSHRQGSTDTQYF.

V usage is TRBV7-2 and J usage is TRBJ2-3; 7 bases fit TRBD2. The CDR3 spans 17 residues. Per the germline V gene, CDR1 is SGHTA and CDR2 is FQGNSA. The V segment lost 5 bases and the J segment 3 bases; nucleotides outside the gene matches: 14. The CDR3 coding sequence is TGTGCCAGCAGCAAAAACCCCCGGGAGGCACCTACAGATACGCAGTATTTT. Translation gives CASSKNPREAPTDTQYF.

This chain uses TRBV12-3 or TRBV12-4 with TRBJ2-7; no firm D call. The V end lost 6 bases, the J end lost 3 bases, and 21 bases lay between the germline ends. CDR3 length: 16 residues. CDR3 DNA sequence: TGTGCCAGCAGCCTATTACAAGTCGGCAGCAGCTACGAGCAGTACTTC. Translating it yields CASSLLQVGSSYEQYF.

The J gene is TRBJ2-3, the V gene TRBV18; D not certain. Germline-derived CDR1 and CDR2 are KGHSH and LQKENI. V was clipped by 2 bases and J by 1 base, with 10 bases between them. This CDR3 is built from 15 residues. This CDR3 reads CASSPSISGTDTQYF. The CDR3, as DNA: TGTGCCAGCTCACCAAGCATCAGTGGCACAGATACGCAGTATTTT.

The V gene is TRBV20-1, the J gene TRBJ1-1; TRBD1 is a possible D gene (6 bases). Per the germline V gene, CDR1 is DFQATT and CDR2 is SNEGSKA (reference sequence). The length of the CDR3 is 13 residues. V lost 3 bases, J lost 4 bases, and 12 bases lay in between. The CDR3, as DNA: TGCAGTGCTAGCATGGGGGCAGGCACTGAAGCTTTCTTT. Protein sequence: CSASMGAGTEAFF.

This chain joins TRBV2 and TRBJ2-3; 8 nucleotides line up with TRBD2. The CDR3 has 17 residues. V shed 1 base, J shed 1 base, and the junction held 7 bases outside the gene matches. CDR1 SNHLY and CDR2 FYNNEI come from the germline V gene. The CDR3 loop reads CASSEERGGAGTDTQYF. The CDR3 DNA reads TGTGCCAGCAGTGAAGAACGGGGGGGCGCCGGCACAGATACGCAGTATTTT.

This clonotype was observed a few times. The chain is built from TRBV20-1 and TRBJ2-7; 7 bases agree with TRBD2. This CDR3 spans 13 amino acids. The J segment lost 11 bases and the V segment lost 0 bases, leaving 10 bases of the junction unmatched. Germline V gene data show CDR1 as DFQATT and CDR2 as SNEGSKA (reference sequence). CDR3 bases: TGCAGTGCTAGAGATCCGGGAGGAGTTGGGGAGTACTTC. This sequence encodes CSARDPGGVGEYF.

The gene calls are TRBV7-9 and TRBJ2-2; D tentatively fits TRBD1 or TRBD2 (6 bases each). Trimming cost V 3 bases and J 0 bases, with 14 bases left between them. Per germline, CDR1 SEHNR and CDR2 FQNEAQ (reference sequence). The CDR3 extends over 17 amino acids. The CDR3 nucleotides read TGTGCCAGCAGCTTTACAGGGAGGCTCGCGAACACCGGGGAGCTGTTTTTT. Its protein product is CASSFTGRLANTGELFF.

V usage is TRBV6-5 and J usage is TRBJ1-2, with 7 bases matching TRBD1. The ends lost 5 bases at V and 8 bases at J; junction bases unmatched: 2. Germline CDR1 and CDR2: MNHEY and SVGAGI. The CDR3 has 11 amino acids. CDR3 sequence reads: CASSDRDGYTF. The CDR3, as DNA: TGTGCCAGCAGTGACAGGGACGGCTACACCTTC.

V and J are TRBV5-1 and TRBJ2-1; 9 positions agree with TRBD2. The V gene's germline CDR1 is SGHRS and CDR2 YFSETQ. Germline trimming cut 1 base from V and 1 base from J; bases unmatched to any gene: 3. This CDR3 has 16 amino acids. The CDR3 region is CASSLLAGGSYNEQFF. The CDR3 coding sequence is TGCGCCAGCAGCTTGTTGGCGGGAGGGTCCTACAATGAGCAGTTCTTC.

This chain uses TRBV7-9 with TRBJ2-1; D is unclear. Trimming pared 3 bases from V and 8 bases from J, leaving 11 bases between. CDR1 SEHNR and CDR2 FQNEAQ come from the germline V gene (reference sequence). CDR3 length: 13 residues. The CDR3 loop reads CASSLRWFDEQFF. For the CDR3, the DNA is TGTGCCAGCAGCTTGAGGTGGTTCGATGAGCAGTTCTTC.